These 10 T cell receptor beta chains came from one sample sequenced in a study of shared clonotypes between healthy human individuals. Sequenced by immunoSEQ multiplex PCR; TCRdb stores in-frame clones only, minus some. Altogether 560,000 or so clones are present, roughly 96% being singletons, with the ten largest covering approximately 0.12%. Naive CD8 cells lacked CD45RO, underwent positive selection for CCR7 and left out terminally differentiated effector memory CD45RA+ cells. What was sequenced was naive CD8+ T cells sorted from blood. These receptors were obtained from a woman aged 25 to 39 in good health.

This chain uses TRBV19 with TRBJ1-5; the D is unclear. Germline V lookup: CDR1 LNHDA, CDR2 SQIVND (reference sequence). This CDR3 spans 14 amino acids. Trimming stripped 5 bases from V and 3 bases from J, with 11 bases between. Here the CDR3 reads CASSRNSVNQPQHF. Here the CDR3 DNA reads TGTGCCAGTAGTCGAAACAGCGTCAATCAGCCCCAGCATTTT.

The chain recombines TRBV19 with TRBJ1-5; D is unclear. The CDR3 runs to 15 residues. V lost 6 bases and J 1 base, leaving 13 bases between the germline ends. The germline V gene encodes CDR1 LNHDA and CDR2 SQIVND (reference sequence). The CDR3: CASSLMDGSNQPQHF. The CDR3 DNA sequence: TGTGCCAGTAGCCTCATGGACGGGAGCAATCAGCCCCAGCATTTT.

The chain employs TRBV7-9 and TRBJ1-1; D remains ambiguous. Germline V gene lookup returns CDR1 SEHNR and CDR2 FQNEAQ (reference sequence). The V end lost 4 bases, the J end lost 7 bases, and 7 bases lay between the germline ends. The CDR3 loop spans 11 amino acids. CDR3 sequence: CASSSRSEAFF. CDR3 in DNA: TGTGCCAGCAGCTCCCGGAGTGAAGCTTTCTTT. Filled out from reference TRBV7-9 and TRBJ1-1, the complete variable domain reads DTGVSQNPRHKITKRGQNVTFRCDPISEHNRLYWYRQTLGQGPEFLTYFQNEAQLEKSRLLSDRFSAERPKGSFSTLEIQRTEQGDSAMYLCASSSRSEAFFGQGTRLTVV.

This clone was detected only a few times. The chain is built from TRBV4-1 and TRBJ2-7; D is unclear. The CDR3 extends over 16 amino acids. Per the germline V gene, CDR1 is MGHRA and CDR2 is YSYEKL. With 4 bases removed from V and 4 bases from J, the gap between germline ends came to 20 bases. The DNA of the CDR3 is TGCGCCAGCAGCCCGTGGCAGGATCCCTTTCTATACGAGCAGTACTTC. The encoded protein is CASSPWQDPFLYEQYF.

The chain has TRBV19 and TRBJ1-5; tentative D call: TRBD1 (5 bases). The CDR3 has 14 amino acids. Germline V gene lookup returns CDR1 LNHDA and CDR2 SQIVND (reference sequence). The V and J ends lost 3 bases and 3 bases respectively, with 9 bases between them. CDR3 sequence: CASSISGFNQPQHF. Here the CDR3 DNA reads TGTGCCAGTAGTATTTCAGGGTTCAATCAGCCCCAGCATTTT.

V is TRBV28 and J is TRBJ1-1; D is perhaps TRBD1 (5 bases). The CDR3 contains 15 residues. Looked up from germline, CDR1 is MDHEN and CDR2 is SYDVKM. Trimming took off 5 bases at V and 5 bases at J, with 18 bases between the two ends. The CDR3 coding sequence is TGTGCCAGCAGTCCATCGGGACGGCCCCCAACTGAAGCTTTCTTT. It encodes CASSPSGRPPTEAFF.

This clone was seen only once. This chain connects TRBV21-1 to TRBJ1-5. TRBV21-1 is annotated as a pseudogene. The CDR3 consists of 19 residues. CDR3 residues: CASSKEGGGTVYSNQPQHF. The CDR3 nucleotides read TGTGCCAGCAGCAAAGAGGGGGGTGGGACTGTCTATAGCAATCAGCCCCAGCATTTT.

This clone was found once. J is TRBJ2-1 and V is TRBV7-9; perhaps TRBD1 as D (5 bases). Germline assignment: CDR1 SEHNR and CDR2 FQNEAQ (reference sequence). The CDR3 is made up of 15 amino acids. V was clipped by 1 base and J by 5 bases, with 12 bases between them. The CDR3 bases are TGTGCCAGCAGCTTAGAATTGTGGGGCCACAATGAGCAGTTCTTC. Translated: CASSLELWGHNEQFF.

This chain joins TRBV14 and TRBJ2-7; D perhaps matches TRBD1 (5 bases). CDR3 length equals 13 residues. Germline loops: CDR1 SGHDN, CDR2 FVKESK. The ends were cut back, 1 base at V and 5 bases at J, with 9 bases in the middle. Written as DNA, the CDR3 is TGTGCCAGCAGCCAAGCAGGGTACGACGAGCAGTACTTC. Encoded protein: CASSQAGYDEQYF. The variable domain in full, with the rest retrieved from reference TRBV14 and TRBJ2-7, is EAGVTQFPSHSVIEKGQTVTLRCDPISGHDNLYWYRRVMGKEIKFLLHFVKESKQDESGMPNNRFLAERTGGTYSTLKVQPAELEDSGVYFCASSQAGYDEQYFGPGTRLTVT.

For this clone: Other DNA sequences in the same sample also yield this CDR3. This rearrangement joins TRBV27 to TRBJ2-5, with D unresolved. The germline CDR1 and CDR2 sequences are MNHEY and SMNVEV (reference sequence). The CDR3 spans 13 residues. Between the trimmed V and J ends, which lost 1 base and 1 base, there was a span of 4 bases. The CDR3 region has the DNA TGTGCCAGCAGTTTATTGGGCCAAGAGACCCAGTACTTC. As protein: CASSLLGQETQYF.